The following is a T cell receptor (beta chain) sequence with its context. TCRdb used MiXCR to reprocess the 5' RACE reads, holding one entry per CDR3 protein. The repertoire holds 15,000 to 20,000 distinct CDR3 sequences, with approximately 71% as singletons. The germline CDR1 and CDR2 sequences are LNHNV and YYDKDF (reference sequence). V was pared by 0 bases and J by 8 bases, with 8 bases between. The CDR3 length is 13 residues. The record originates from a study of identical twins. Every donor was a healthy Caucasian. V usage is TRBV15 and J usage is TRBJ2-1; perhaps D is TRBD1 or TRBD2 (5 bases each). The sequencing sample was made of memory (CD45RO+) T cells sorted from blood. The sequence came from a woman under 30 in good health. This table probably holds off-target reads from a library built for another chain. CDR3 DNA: TGTGCCACCAGCAGAGACAGGGAGTATGAGCAGTTCTTC. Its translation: CATSRDREYEQFF.